This T cell receptor beta chain was captured in a study of CD8+ T cells in alopecia areata. Study-wide results and caveats: Researchers report lesional scalp, most notably alopecia totalis/universalis, outstripped normal scalp in clonality. Mice showed TCR sharing more clearly than patients did, possibly owing to HLA.

The authors extracted RNA and reverse transcribed it into cDNA as the sequencing template. Sequenced by immunoSEQ multiplex PCR; TCRdb stores in-frame clones only, minus some. Of 150,000 or so clones in the sample, approximately 60% are singletons; the top ten hold under 5.5%. PBMCs served as the source from which CD4+ and CD8+ T cells were sorted. Remarks on this clone: Antigen unknown.

This CDR3 is 13 amino acids long. With 6 bases clipped from V and 1 base from J, the junction kept 4 bases outside the gene matches. CDR1 and CDR2 (germline): SQVTM, ANQGSEA. This TCR was recovered from a human donor in good health. Sequencing was done on a sample of CD4+ T cells sorted from blood. The chain uses TRBV29-1 and TRBJ2-7, with TRBD2 identical over 9 bases. The CDR3 DNA reads as TGCAGCGTGTATAGCGGGAGATCCTACGAGCAGTACTTC. Translated, it gives CSVYSGRSYEQYF.